Listed here is a single TCR beta chain. The CDR3 spans 15 residues. This entry is derived from a study of blood T cell repertoires in COVID-19. As processed by the authors: How many nucleated cells were present was estimated from reference gene primer amplification. The protocol was immunoSEQ multiplex PCR, while the TCRdb copy is restricted to in-frame clones and leaves out a portion. V, J and clone size are taken as reported in that table, and D and trimming were inferred from the DNA itself. This table holds about 160,000 clones, around four fifths found once. V gene TRBV21-1 combines with J gene TRBJ1-5. TRBV21-1 is listed as a pseudogene. The source of this sequence is a woman aged 80 or older with acute or convalescent COVID-19. The sequenced material came from peripheral blood. The CDR3 sequence: CASSKKWRGGQPQHF. The CDR3 DNA is TGTGCCAGCAGCAAAAAATGGAGGGGGGGGCAGCCCCAGCATTTT.